This TCR beta chain emerged from a study of cytomegalovirus exposure and HLA in healthy donors. Study context: According to later analysis, the same platform produced the 120 validation and approximately 630 first-cohort repertoires.

The protocol was immunoSEQ multiplex PCR, while the TCRdb copy is restricted to in-frame clones and leaves out a portion. The sample shows around 250,000 clones, almost 90% of them seen only once. This receptor was identified in a woman aged 18-35 years in good health and CMV-seronegative. Sequencing was performed on PBMCs.

CDR3 protein: CASSFAGASTDTQYF. In DNA form, the CDR3 reads TGTGCCAGCAGCTTCGCAGGGGCAAGCACAGATACGCAGTATTTT. The J gene is TRBJ2-3, the V gene TRBV7-6; a possible D gene is TRBD1 (6 bases). This CDR3 contains 15 residues. CDR1 and CDR2 from the germline V gene are SGHVS and FNYEAQ. Trimming took off 3 bases at V and 0 bases at J, with 10 bases between the two ends.